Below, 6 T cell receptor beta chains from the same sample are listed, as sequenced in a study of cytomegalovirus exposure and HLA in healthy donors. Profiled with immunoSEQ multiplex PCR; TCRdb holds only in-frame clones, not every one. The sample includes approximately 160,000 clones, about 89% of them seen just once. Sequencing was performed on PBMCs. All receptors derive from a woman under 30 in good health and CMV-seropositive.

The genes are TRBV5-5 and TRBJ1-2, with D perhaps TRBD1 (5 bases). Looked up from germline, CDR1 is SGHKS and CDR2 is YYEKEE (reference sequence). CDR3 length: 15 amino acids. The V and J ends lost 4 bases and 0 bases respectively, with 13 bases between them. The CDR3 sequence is CASSRGTGANYGYTF. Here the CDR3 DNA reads TGTGCCAGCAGCCGAGGCACAGGAGCTAACTATGGCTACACCTTC.

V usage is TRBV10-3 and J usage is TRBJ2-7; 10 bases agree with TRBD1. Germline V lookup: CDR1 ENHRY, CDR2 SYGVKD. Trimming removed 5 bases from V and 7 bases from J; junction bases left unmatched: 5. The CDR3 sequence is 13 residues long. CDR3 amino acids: CAISRQGAFEQYF. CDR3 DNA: TGTGCCATCAGTCGACAGGGGGCCTTTGAGCAGTACTTC.

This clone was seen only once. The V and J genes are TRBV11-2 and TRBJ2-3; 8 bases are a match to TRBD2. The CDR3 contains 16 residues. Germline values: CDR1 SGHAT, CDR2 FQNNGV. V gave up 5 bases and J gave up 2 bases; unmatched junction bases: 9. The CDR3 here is CASSPQVAGFTDTQYF. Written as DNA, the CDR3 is TGTGCCAGCAGCCCCCAGGTAGCGGGATTCACAGATACGCAGTATTTT. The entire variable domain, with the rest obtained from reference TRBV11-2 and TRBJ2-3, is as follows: EAGVAQSPRYKIIEKRQSVAFWCNPISGHATLYWYQQILGQGPKLLIQFQNNGVVDDSQLPKDRFSAERLKGVDSTLKIQPAKLEDSAVYLCASSPQVAGFTDTQYFGPGTRLTVL.

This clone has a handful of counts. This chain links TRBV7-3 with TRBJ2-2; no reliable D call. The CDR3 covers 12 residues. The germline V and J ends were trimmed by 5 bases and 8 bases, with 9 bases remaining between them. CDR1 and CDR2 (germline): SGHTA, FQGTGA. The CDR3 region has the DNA TGTGCCAGCAGCACCCCTACTGGGGAGCTGTTTTTT. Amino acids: CASSTPTGELFF.

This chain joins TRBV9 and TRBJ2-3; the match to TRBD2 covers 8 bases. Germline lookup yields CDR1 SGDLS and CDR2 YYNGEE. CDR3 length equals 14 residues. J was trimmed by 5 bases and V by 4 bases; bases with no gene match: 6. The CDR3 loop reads CASSKRELRDTQYF. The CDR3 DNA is TGTGCCAGCAGCAAGCGGGAGTTGAGAGATACGCAGTATTTT.

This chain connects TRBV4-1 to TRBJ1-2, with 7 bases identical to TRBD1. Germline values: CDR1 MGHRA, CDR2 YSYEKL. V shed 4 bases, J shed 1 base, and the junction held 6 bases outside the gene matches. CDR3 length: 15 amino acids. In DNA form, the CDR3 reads TGCGCCAGCAGCCTTGATGACAGGGTTAACTATGGCTACACCTTC. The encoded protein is CASSLDDRVNYGYTF.